Presented here are 24 T cell receptor beta chains from one specimen sequenced in a study of blood T cell repertoires in COVID-19. The assay was immunoSEQ multiplex PCR, and TCRdb's table has in-frame clones only and misses some. The table has 300,000 or so clones, roughly nine tenths seen once. Sequenced sample: PBMCs or T cells enriched from blood (not recorded which). These receptors originate from a man aged 55 to 70 who had recovered from COVID-19.

The chain employs TRBV6-5 and TRBJ2-7, with TRBD1 matching over 8 bases. V gave up 6 bases and J gave up 4 bases; unmatched junction bases: 8. The germline V gene has CDR1 MNHEY and CDR2 SVGAGI. The CDR3 covers 14 residues. The CDR3 sequence is CASREDRATYEQYF. The CDR3 DNA sequence: TGTGCCAGCAGGGAGGACAGGGCCACGTACGAGCAGTACTTC.

V gene TRBV7-2 combines with J gene TRBJ2-1, with 10 bases identical to TRBD2. J gave up 6 bases and V 7 bases, and 12 bases lay outside the gene matches. CDR3 length equals 16 residues. The germline CDR1 and CDR2 sequences are SGHTA and FQGNSA. The CDR3 nucleotides read TGTGCCAGCAAGAAGCAACTAGCGGGGCTTGTCAATGAGCAGTTCTTC. It yields the protein CASKKQLAGLVNEQFF.

V gene TRBV7-2 combines with J gene TRBJ2-7; 8 bases agree with TRBD2. The CDR3 has 16 amino acids. Germline V CDR1 and CDR2: SGHTA, FQGNSA. Germline trimming cut 1 base from V and 4 bases from J; bases unmatched to any gene: 9. CDR3 region: CASSLVLTGGQYEQYF. For the CDR3, the DNA is TGTGCCAGCAGCTTAGTGTTAACGGGGGGGCAGTACGAGCAGTACTTC.

This clone was found a few times. The chain is built from TRBV2 and TRBJ1-1; D gene ambiguous. Germline V CDR1 and CDR2: SNHLY, FYNNEI. This CDR3 comprises 11 residues. V lost 6 bases and J 10 bases, leaving 12 bases between the germline ends. CDR3 protein: CASRGVESAFF. The CDR3 DNA reads as TGTGCCAGCAGGGGTGTGGAGTCAGCTTTCTTT.

This clone has a single count. This chain connects TRBV11-2 to TRBJ1-3; D may be TRBD1 (5 bases). The V end lost 2 bases, the J end lost 0 bases, and 17 bases lay between the germline ends. Germline assignment: CDR1 SGHAT and CDR2 FQNNGV. CDR3 size: 18 residues. CDR3 sequence: CASSLILGHNPSGNTIYF. The CDR3 region has the DNA TGTGCCAGCAGCTTAATCCTTGGACACAACCCCTCTGGAAACACCATATATTTT.

The chain couples TRBV12-3 or TRBV12-4 to TRBJ1-1; TRBD1 matches at 8 bases. The CDR3 runs 13 residues. Trimming cost V 6 bases and J 2 bases; bases outside gene matches: 2. The CDR3 sequence is CASRGQVNTEAFF. The CDR3 bases are TGTGCCAGCAGGGGACAGGTTAACACTGAAGCTTTCTTT.

V gene TRBV9 combines with J gene TRBJ2-7; 9 bases match TRBD2. V lost 0 bases, J lost 4 bases, and 2 bases stayed unmatched. In germline, CDR1 is SGDLS, CDR2 YYNGEE. This CDR3 is built from 14 residues. The CDR3 region is CASSVDSGRYEQYF. CDR3 in DNA: TGTGCCAGCAGCGTAGACAGCGGGAGGTACGAGCAGTACTTC.

The chain couples TRBV6-5 to TRBJ1-6; 7 bases align to TRBD1. Looked up from germline, CDR1 is MNHEY and CDR2 is SVGAGI. V trimming: 6 bases; J trimming: 9 bases; junction bases outside the gene matches: 11. The CDR3 covers 15 residues. CDR3 region: CASRAEGATSSPLHF. The CDR3 DNA sequence: TGTGCCAGCAGAGCGGAGGGGGCAACAAGTTCACCCCTCCACTTT.

The gene calls are TRBV7-6 and TRBJ2-3; TRBD2 might be the D (6 bases). CDR1 is SGHVS, CDR2 FNYEAQ, per germline. V was clipped by 5 bases and J by 5 bases, with 14 bases between them. The CDR3 length is 14 residues. The CDR3 is CASSPGPEGDTQYF. The CDR3 DNA reads TGTGCCAGCAGCCCCGGTCCGGAGGGAGATACGCAGTATTTT.

The V and J genes are TRBV18 and TRBJ2-5, with 12 positions matching TRBD2. The CDR3 extends over 20 amino acids. V trimming: 3 bases; J trimming: 4 bases; junction bases outside the gene matches: 18. Germline CDR1 KGHSH, CDR2 LQKENI. The DNA of the CDR3 is TGTGCCAGCTCACCGGAGGCTGGAGGGCGGACTAGCGGGGTCAGAGAGACCCAGTACTTC. Its translation is CASSPEAGGRTSGVRETQYF.

This chain links TRBV5-8 with TRBJ1-6; D is unclear. Trimming cost V 1 base and J 7 bases, with 12 bases left between them. Germline-derived CDR1 and CDR2 are SGHTS and YDEGEE. This CDR3 region has 15 residues. Written as DNA, the CDR3 is TGTGCCAGCAGCTTGCCTGAGAAGTTGAATTCACCCCTCCACTTT. As protein: CASSLPEKLNSPLHF.

The chain couples TRBV29-1 to TRBJ2-7; D may be TRBD1 (5 bases). Germline V lookup: CDR1 SQVTM, CDR2 ANQGSEA. This CDR3 has 13 amino acids. The germline V and J ends were trimmed by 7 bases and 3 bases, with 16 bases remaining between them. The CDR3 sequence: CSGGGGAGYEQYF. The CDR3 DNA reads as TGCAGCGGGGGTGGTGGGGCCGGCTACGAGCAGTACTTC.

This chain uses TRBV5-1 with TRBJ1-2; the D is unclear. CDR3 length equals 16 residues. In germline, CDR1 is SGHRS, CDR2 YFSETQ. V gave up 2 bases and J gave up 7 bases, with 21 bases separating them. CDR3 region: CASSFYREPESGGYTF. The CDR3 bases are TGCGCCAGCAGCTTTTACCGGGAGCCGGAGTCTGGTGGCTACACCTTC. Using reference TRBV5-1 and TRBJ1-2 for the parts outside the CDR3, the full variable domain is KAGVTQTPRYLIKTRGQQVTLSCSPISGHRSVSWYQQTPGQGLQFLFEYFSETQRNKGNFPGRFSGRQFSNSRSEMNVSTLELGDSALYLCASSFYREPESGGYTFGSGTRLTVV.

The rearrangement joins TRBV5-1 to TRBJ1-1; unclear D gene. CDR1 and CDR2 (germline): SGHRS, YFSETQ. The CDR3 extends over 14 amino acids. V lost 1 base and J 1 base, leaving 8 bases between the germline ends. This CDR3 is CASSLLLRNTEAFF. CDR3 nucleotide sequence: TGCGCCAGCAGCTTGTTACTGAGGAACACTGAAGCTTTCTTT.

The rearrangement joins TRBV10-3 to TRBJ2-3, with no clear D. The CDR3 is 19 residues long. Trimming left V 0 bases short and J 0 bases short, with 19 bases between. Germline V gene data show CDR1 as ENHRY and CDR2 as SYGVKD. DNA of the CDR3: TGTGCCATCAGTGAGTCCTCCCCACTAAAGTCCGTCAGCACAGATACGCAGTATTTT. Amino acids: CAISESSPLKSVSTDTQYF.

This sequence joins TRBV4-1 and TRBJ1-5, with a tentative D call TRBD1 (5 bases). CDR3 length: 15 amino acids. Germline V gives CDR1 MGHRA, CDR2 YSYEKL. V was cut by 3 bases and J by 4 bases, with 13 bases left in between. The CDR3: CASSQVRTTNQPQHF. DNA for the CDR3: TGCGCCAGCAGCCAGGTAAGGACAACAAATCAGCCCCAGCATTTT.

The chain recombines TRBV6-6 with TRBJ2-1; possible D gene TRBD1, 5 bases. The CDR3 has 16 residues. Deletions cut 7 bases from V and 4 bases from J, with 20 bases between. Per germline, CDR1 MNHNY and CDR2 SVGAGI (reference sequence). This CDR3 reads CASKNQGKGFYNEQFF. CDR3 DNA sequence: TGTGCCAGCAAAAATCAGGGCAAGGGTTTTTACAATGAGCAGTTCTTC.

The gene calls are TRBV7-9 and TRBJ1-5, with 10 bases that match TRBD1. Germline-derived CDR1 and CDR2 are SEHNR and FQNEAQ (reference sequence). The CDR3 runs 15 residues. V gave up 3 bases and J gave up 4 bases; unmatched junction bases: 3. CDR3 nucleotides: TGTGCCAGCAGCTTCGGGACAGGGGTTAATCAGCCCCAGCATTTT. This gives the protein CASSFGTGVNQPQHF.

This chain uses TRBV27 with TRBJ1-4, with 7 bases lining up with TRBD1. CDR3 length: 14 amino acids. The V and J ends lost 5 bases and 6 bases, in that order; junction bases with no gene match: 6. The germline CDR1 and CDR2 sequences are MNHEY and SMNVEV (reference sequence). CDR3 sequence: CASSPFQGDEKLFF. The CDR3 DNA follows: TGTGCCAGCAGTCCCTTCCAGGGGGATGAAAAACTGTTTTTT. Full variable domain (missing parts from reference TRBV27 and TRBJ1-4): EAQVTQNPRYLITVTGKKLTVTCSQNMNHEYMSWYRQDPGLGLRQIYYSMNVEVTDKGDVPEGYKVSRKEKRNFPLILESPSPNQTSLYFCASSPFQGDEKLFFGSGTQLSVL.

The rearrangement joins TRBV7-2 to TRBJ2-5; 10 bases match TRBD2. J gave up 2 bases and V 2 bases, and 5 bases lay outside the gene matches. Germline V gene data show CDR1 as SGHTA and CDR2 as FQGNSA. The CDR3 runs 16 residues. The CDR3 nucleotides read TGTGCCAGCAGCTTAAGCATTAGCGGGGGGCAAGAGACCCAGTACTTC. The encoded protein is CASSLSISGGQETQYF. Variable domain in full (rest from reference TRBV7-2 and TRBJ2-5): GAGVSQSPSNKVTEKGKDVELRCDPISGHTALYWYRQSLGQGLEFLIYFQGNSAPDKSGLPSDRFSAERTGGSVSTLTIQRTQQEDSAVYLCASSLSISGGQETQYFGPGTRLLVL.

This clone was seen a handful of times. This chain connects TRBV3-1 (or the pseudogene TRBV3-2) to TRBJ2-5, with 8 bases matching TRBD2. The CDR3 length is 16 residues. The germline CDR1 and CDR2 sequences are LGHDT and YNNKEL (reference sequence). J was trimmed by 5 bases and V by 1 base; bases with no gene match: 9. The CDR3 is CASSQVPRPGGETQYF. The CDR3 nucleotides are TGTGCCAGCAGCCAAGTTCCCCGCCCGGGAGGGGAGACCCAGTACTTC.

The chain combines TRBV15 with TRBJ1-2, with 7 nucleotides matching TRBD1. The CDR3 extends over 14 amino acids. CDR1 and CDR2 from the germline V gene are LNHNV and YYDKDF (reference sequence). Unmatched junction bases numbered 6, after V lost 4 bases and J lost 4 bases. The CDR3 region is CATSTGQVGYGYTF. In DNA form, the CDR3 reads TGTGCCACCAGCACCGGACAGGTCGGCTATGGCTACACCTTC.

The chain has TRBV6-5 and TRBJ1-2; TRBD1 agrees at 8 bases. This CDR3 contains 14 residues. V was clipped by 7 bases and J by 4 bases; unmatched bases: 8. CDR1 is MNHEY and CDR2 is SVGAGI in the germline V gene. The CDR3 sequence: CASTPGRGLYGYTF. For the CDR3, the DNA is TGTGCCAGCACCCCCGGCAGGGGGCTCTATGGCTACACCTTC.

This chain connects TRBV4-1 to TRBJ1-2; 7 bases map to TRBD1. This CDR3 is built from 16 residues. Looked up from germline, CDR1 is MGHRA and CDR2 is YSYEKL. Trimming cost V 3 bases and J 8 bases; bases outside gene matches: 15. CDR3 in amino acids: CASSHINLDRVEGYTF. CDR3 nucleotides: TGCGCCAGCAGCCACATAAACCTCGACAGGGTGGAGGGCTACACCTTC.